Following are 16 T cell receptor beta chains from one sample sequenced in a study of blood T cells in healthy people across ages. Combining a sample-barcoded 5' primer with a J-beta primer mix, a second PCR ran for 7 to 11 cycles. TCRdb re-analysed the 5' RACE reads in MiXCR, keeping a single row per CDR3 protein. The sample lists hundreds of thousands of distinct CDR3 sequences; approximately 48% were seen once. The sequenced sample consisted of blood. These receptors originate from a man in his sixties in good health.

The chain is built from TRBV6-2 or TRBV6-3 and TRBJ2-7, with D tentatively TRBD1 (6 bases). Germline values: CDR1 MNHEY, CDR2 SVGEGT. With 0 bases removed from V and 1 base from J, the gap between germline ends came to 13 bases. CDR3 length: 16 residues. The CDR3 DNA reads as TGTGCCAGCAGTTACTCGCAGGGGACACCTTCCTACGAGCAGTACTTC. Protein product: CASSYSQGTPSYEQYF.

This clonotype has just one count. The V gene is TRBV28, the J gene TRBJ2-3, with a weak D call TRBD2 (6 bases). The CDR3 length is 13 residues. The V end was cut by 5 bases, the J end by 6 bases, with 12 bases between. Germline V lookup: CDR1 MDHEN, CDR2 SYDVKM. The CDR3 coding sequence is TGTGCCAGCAGTCCCGGGGGTCACGATACGCAGTATTTT. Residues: CASSPGGHDTQYF.

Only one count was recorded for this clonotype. DNA of the CDR3: TGCAGTGCTAGGGCCGGGACAGGGTGTGAGCAGTTCTTC. It yields the protein CSARAGTGCEQFF. The chain couples TRBV20-1 to TRBJ2-1; 9 bases align to TRBD1. The germline V gene has CDR1 DFQATT and CDR2 SNEGSKA (reference sequence). V dropped 3 bases and J dropped 9; count of bases not matched to a gene: 6. The CDR3 has 13 residues.

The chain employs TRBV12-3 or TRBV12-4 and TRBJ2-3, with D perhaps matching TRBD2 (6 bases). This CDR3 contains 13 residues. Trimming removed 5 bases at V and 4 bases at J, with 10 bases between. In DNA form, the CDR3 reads TGTGCCAGCAGTAAGGGACTTCCAGATACGCAGTATTTT. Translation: CASSKGLPDTQYF.

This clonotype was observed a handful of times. CDR3 in amino acids: CAIKGTDSDEQYF. The CDR3 DNA reads TGTGCCATCAAAGGGACGGATAGCGACGAGCAGTACTTC. V and J are TRBV10-3 and TRBJ2-7; D tentatively reads TRBD1 or TRBD2 (5 bases each). Trimming pared 7 bases from V and 5 bases from J, leaving 15 bases between. The CDR3 runs 13 residues. Germline CDR1 is ENHRY and CDR2 is SYGVKD.

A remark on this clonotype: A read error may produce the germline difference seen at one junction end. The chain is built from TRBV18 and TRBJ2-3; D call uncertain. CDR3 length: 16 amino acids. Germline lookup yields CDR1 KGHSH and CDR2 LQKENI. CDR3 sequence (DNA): TGTGCCGGCTCACCACTACAGACCGCTAGCACAGATACGCAGTATTTT. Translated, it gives CAGSPLQTASTDTQYF.

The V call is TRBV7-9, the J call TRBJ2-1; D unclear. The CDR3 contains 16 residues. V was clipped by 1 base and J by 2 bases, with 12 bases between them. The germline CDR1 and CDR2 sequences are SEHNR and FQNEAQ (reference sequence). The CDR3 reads CASSLVGLETYNEQFF. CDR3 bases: TGTGCCAGCAGCTTAGTAGGGCTCGAGACCTACAATGAGCAGTTCTTC.

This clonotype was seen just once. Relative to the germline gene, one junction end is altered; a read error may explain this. In DNA, the CDR3 is TGCGCCAGCGGCCAAGCGGGTCAAGGGTGGGAGCAGTTCTTC. This translates into CASGQAGQGWEQFF. The chain recombines TRBV4-3 with TRBJ2-1, with a possible D match to TRBD2 (6 bases). From germline, CDR1 is LGHNA and CDR2 YSLEER. The CDR3 extends over 14 amino acids.

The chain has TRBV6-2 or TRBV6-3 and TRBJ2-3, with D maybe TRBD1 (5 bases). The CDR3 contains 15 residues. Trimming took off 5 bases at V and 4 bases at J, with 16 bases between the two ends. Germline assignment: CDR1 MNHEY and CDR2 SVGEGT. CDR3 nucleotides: TGTGCCAGCAGTAGTCCCGTTCAAGGGGCAGATACGCAGTATTTT. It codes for CASSSPVQGADTQYF.

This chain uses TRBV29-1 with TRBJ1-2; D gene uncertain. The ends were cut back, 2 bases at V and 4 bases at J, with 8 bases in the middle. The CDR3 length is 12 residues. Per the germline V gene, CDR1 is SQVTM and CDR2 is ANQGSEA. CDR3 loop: CSVERSVYGYTF. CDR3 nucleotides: TGCAGCGTTGAACGCTCGGTCTATGGCTACACCTTC.

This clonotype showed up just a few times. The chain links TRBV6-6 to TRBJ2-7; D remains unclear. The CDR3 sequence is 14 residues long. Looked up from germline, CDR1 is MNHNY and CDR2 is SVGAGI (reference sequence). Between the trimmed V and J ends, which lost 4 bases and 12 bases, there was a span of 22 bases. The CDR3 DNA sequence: TGTGCCAGCAGTTCCCCCGGAAACGGCCGTCCCCCGTACTTC. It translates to CASSSPGNGRPPYF.

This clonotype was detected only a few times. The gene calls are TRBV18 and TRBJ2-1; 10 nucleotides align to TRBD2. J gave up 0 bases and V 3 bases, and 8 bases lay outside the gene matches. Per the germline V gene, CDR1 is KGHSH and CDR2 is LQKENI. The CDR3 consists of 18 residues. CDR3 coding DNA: TGTGCCAGCTCACCGCGCCTAGCGGGGGCATTCTCCTACAATGAGCAGTTCTTC. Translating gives CASSPRLAGAFSYNEQFF.

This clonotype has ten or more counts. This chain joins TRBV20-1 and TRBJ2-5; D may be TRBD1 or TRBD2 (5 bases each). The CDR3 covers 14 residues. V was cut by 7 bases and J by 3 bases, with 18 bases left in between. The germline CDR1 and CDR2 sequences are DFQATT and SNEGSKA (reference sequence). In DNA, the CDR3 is TGCAGTGTCCGCCGAGGGGCAGGGAAAGAGACCCAGTACTTC. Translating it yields CSVRRGAGKETQYF.

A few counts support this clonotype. The CDR3 DNA follows: TGTGCCAGCAGTCCTTTCCTGAAGAACACTGAAGCTTTCTTT. Its protein product is CASSPFLKNTEAFF. The rearrangement joins TRBV2 to TRBJ1-1; no clear D. The V and J ends lost 5 bases and 1 base respectively, with 11 bases between them. This CDR3 contains 14 residues. CDR1 is SNHLY and CDR2 is FYNNEI in the germline V gene.

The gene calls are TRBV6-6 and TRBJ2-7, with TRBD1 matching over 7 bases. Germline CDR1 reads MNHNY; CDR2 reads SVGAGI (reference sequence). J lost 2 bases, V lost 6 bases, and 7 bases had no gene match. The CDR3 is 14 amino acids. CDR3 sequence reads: CASRLQGTTYEQYF. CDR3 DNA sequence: TGTGCCAGCAGACTACAGGGGACAACCTACGAGCAGTACTTC.

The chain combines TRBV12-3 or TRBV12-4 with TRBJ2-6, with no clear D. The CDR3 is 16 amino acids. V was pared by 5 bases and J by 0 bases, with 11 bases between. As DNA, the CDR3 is TGTGCCAGCAGTGAAGAGGTAGTCTCTGGGGCCAACGTCCTGACTTTC. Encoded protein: CASSEEVVSGANVLTF.